One and the same sample provided the 28 T cell receptor beta chains below, sequenced in a study of control samples from healthy donors and cancer patients. Here immunoSEQ multiplex PCR was the method, and the copy in TCRdb shows in-frame clones only, minus some. The table lists 250,000 to 300,000 clones, over 70% of them singletons. The sample taken for sequencing was PBMCs. The receptors stem from an older woman with lung cancer.

V usage is TRBV5-4 and J usage is TRBJ2-2; 7 bases agree with TRBD2. The CDR3 loop spans 16 amino acids. The V gene's germline CDR1 is SGHNT and CDR2 YYREEE (reference sequence). V was pared by 1 base and J by 1 base, with 4 bases of the junction left unmatched. In nucleotides, the CDR3 is TGTGCCAGCAGCTTGTGGCTAGCGGAGAACACCGGGGAGCTGTTTTTT. It specifies CASSLWLAENTGELFF.

The chain carries TRBV30 and TRBJ2-7; D is ambiguous. CDR1 and CDR2 (germline): GTSNPN, SVGIG (reference sequence). CDR3 length: 15 amino acids. V lost 3 bases and J lost 0, with 15 bases in between. This chain's CDR3 is CAWSGRAPSSYEQYF. The CDR3 DNA reads as TGTGCCTGGAGCGGTCGGGCGCCTAGCTCCTACGAGCAGTACTTC.

This sequence joins TRBV6-5 and TRBJ2-5, with unresolved D. This CDR3 has 14 residues. From germline, CDR1 is MNHEY and CDR2 SVGAGI. V lost 6 bases and J 5 bases, leaving 16 bases between the germline ends. CDR3 loop: CASSADRPGETQYF. The DNA of the CDR3 is TGTGCCAGCAGCGCCGACCGCCCCGGGGAGACCCAGTACTTC.

This clone was observed once. CDR3 sequence: CSASRSTGSSGELFF. Written as DNA, the CDR3 is TGCAGTGCTAGTAGGTCGACCGGGTCCTCCGGGGAGCTGTTTTTT. V and J are TRBV20-1 and TRBJ2-2; no clear D. V was clipped by 3 bases and J by 6 bases, with 17 bases between them. Germline lookup yields CDR1 DFQATT and CDR2 SNEGSKA (reference sequence). The CDR3 is 15 residues long.

The chain has TRBV2 and TRBJ1-1, with D hard to call. Between the trimmed V and J ends, which lost 0 bases and 3 bases, there was a span of 14 bases. Germline CDR1 is SNHLY and CDR2 is FYNNEI. There are 16 residues in the CDR3. CDR3 coding DNA: TGTGCCAGCAGTGAAGCGCTTTTTAGGGAAGACACTGAAGCTTTCTTT. Translated: CASSEALFREDTEAFF.

This clone is a singleton in its sample. The chain is built from TRBV18 and TRBJ2-7; weak D call: TRBD2 (6 bases). CDR3 length: 14 residues. Trimming removed 6 bases from V and 1 base from J, with 13 bases in between. Germline CDR1 KGHSH, CDR2 LQKENI. The CDR3 bases are TGTGCCAGCTCCGTCTCCGGGACTTCCTACGAGCAGTACTTC. Residues: CASSVSGTSYEQYF.

The genes are TRBV12-3 or TRBV12-4 and TRBJ1-5; D unresolved. With 2 bases removed from V and 4 bases from J, the gap between germline ends came to 6 bases. The CDR3 is 13 amino acids. The chain's CDR3 is CASSLSGNQPQHF. The CDR3 region has the DNA TGTGCCAGCAGTTTATCCGGGAATCAGCCCCAGCATTTT.

This chain connects TRBV6-6 to TRBJ2-4, with D hard to call. The germline CDR1 and CDR2 sequences are MNHNY and SVGAGI (reference sequence). This CDR3 comprises 14 residues. With 5 bases removed from V and 8 bases from J, the gap between germline ends came to 16 bases. The CDR3 loop is CASSTDTRVDIQYF. The CDR3 DNA reads as TGTGCCAGCAGTACCGACACCCGGGTGGACATTCAGTACTTC.

The chain is built from TRBV18 and TRBJ1-5; 7 bases match TRBD1. Germline trimming cut 5 bases from V and 7 bases from J; bases unmatched to any gene: 8. Germline V CDR1 and CDR2: KGHSH, LQKENI. The CDR3 has 14 amino acids. Here the CDR3 DNA reads TGTGCCAGCTCAGCCGAGGGGGCCAGGCAGCCCCAGCATTTT. It translates to CASSAEGARQPQHF.

This chain connects TRBV29-1 to TRBJ2-5; D may be TRBD2 (5 bases). The V end was cut by 6 bases, the J end by 5 bases, with 13 bases between. CDR3 length: 12 amino acids. The V gene's germline CDR1 is SQVTM and CDR2 ANQGSEA. CDR3 coding DNA: TGCAGCGTCTACGCTAGGGAGGAGACCCAGTACTTC. It encodes CSVYAREETQYF.

The chain carries TRBV3-1 (or the pseudogene TRBV3-2) and TRBJ2-3; 8 nucleotides line up with TRBD2. The CDR3 sequence is 14 residues long. Germline V gene data show CDR1 as LGHDT and CDR2 as YNNKEL (reference sequence). Trimming cost V 4 bases and J 4 bases; bases outside gene matches: 4. The CDR3 DNA reads TGTGCCAGCAGCCCGTACGGGGGGGCAGATACGCAGTATTTT. It specifies CASSPYGGADTQYF.

This sequence joins TRBV28 and TRBJ2-3; D gene ambiguous. There are 13 residues in the CDR3. Between the trimmed V and J ends, which lost 4 bases and 2 bases, there was a span of 7 bases. Per germline, CDR1 MDHEN and CDR2 SYDVKM. The CDR3 sequence: CASSYTHTDTQYF. The CDR3 coding sequence is TGTGCCAGCAGTTATACGCACACAGATACGCAGTATTTT.

The V and J genes are TRBV9 and TRBJ1-2, with a tentative D call TRBD1 (5 bases). Trimming shortened V by 0 bases and J by 7 bases, and 13 bases separated the two germline ends. Germline V gene data show CDR1 as SGDLS and CDR2 as YYNGEE. CDR3 length equals 14 residues. The CDR3 nucleotides read TGTGCCAGCAGCGTAGATTATCAGGGTGGTGGCTACACCTTC. Its protein product is CASSVDYQGGGYTF.

The V call is TRBV6-5, the J call TRBJ2-1; D is unresolved. The CDR3 contains 14 residues. The V gene lost 5 bases and the J gene lost 5 bases, with 13 bases spanning the gap. CDR1 and CDR2 from the germline V gene are MNHEY and SVGAGI. The CDR3 region is CASSPTTINNEQFF. CDR3 DNA sequence: TGTGCCAGCAGTCCCACGACAATTAACAATGAGCAGTTCTTC.

This sequence joins TRBV28 and TRBJ2-5; 8 bases are shared with TRBD1. V gave up 4 bases and J gave up 7 bases; unmatched junction bases: 5. The CDR3 loop spans 13 amino acids. Germline V gives CDR1 MDHEN, CDR2 SYDVKM. The CDR3 DNA follows: TGTGCCAGCAGTTCACAGGGGGTCCTGACCCAGTACTTC. Its translation: CASSSQGVLTQYF.

The DNA for the CDR3 is TGTGCCAGCAGCTTAGCACTAGCGGGGGGCACAGATACGCAGTATTTT. It yields the protein CASSLALAGGTDTQYF. The chain uses TRBV7-6 and TRBJ2-3; 11 bases are shared with TRBD2. Per the germline V gene, CDR1 is SGHVS and CDR2 is FNYEAQ. With V trimmed by 0 bases and J by 1 base, 0 bases remained unmatched. The CDR3 loop spans 16 amino acids.

The V call is TRBV7-9, the J call TRBJ2-7; D is possibly TRBD1 (6 bases). This CDR3 spans 14 amino acids. Germline lookup yields CDR1 SEHNR and CDR2 FQNEAQ (reference sequence). V was pared by 2 bases and J by 3 bases, with 11 bases between. The CDR3 DNA is TGTGCCAGCAGCTTACCTTTGACAGGCTACGAGCAGTACTTC. Its translation is CASSLPLTGYEQYF.

The rearrangement links TRBV30 to TRBJ1-2; 8 bases fit TRBD1. The germline V gene has CDR1 GTSNPN and CDR2 SVGIG (reference sequence). This CDR3 is 12 amino acids long. The J segment lost 7 bases and the V segment lost 5 bases, leaving 6 bases of the junction unmatched. The DNA of the CDR3 is TGTGCCTGGGGACAGGGTGCAGGTGGCTACACCTTC. Protein: CAWGQGAGGYTF.

This chain links TRBV7-2 with TRBJ2-7; no reliable D call. From germline, CDR1 is SGHTA and CDR2 FQGNSA. Trimming removed 5 bases at V and 7 bases at J, with 12 bases between. CDR3 length: 12 amino acids. Here the CDR3 reads CASSRADGEQYF. In DNA, the CDR3 is TGTGCCAGCAGCCGGGCGGATGGGGAGCAGTACTTC.

Here the CDR3 DNA reads TGTGCCAGCACCCAAGGGACAGGGTATTCCTACGAGCAGTACTTC. Translated, it gives CASTQGTGYSYEQYF. The chain joins TRBV7-8 to TRBJ2-7, with TRBD1 matching 9 bases. The CDR3 has 15 residues. Germline CDR1 is SGHVS and CDR2 is FQNEAQ. Unmatched junction bases numbered 8, after V lost 7 bases and J lost 1 base. Looking up the rest from reference TRBV7-8 and TRBJ2-7 gives the full variable domain: GAGVSQSPRYKVAKRGQDVALRCDPISGHVSLFWYQQALGQGPEFLTYFQNEAQLDKSGLPSDRFFAERPEGSVSTLKIQRTQQEDSAVYLCASTQGTGYSYEQYFGPGTRLTVT.

The rearrangement joins TRBV5-1 to TRBJ1-6; possible D gene TRBD1, 5 bases. V lost 0 bases and J 5 bases, leaving 12 bases between the germline ends. This CDR3 has 16 amino acids. Germline CDR1 and CDR2: SGHRS and YFSETQ. The chain's CDR3 is CASSLGLRDDNSPLHF. In nucleotides, the CDR3 is TGCGCCAGCAGCTTGGGGTTACGGGACGATAATTCACCCCTCCACTTT.

This sequence joins TRBV3-1 (or the pseudogene TRBV3-2) and TRBJ1-1, with D perhaps matching TRBD1 (6 bases). The germline V and J ends were trimmed by 4 bases and 4 bases, with 13 bases remaining between them. Germline V CDR1 and CDR2: LGHDT, YNNKEL (reference sequence). CDR3 length: 14 residues. The CDR3 here is CASSLKLQGTEAFF. The CDR3 DNA sequence: TGTGCCAGCAGCCTTAAGCTACAGGGCACTGAAGCTTTCTTT.

This CDR3 is CSVEQGTDTQYF. The CDR3 nucleotides read TGCAGCGTTGAACAAGGCACAGATACGCAGTATTTT. The chain joins TRBV29-1 to TRBJ2-3; D is undetermined. Germline-derived CDR1 and CDR2 are SQVTM and ANQGSEA. The ends were cut back, 2 bases at V and 1 base at J, with 4 bases in the middle. The CDR3 sequence is 12 residues long.

This chain uses TRBV7-9 with TRBJ1-1; no clear D. The CDR3 contains 13 residues. The V gene's germline CDR1 is SEHNR and CDR2 FQNEAQ (reference sequence). V dropped 0 bases and J dropped 1 base, with 3 bases sitting between them. Written as DNA, the CDR3 is TGTGCCAGCAGCTTAGCTGAGAACACTGAAGCTTTCTTT. Its translation: CASSLAENTEAFF.

The genes are TRBV6-5 and TRBJ2-5; maybe TRBD1 (6 bases). The CDR3 has 13 residues. Germline CDR1 is MNHEY and CDR2 is SVGAGI. V lost 6 bases and J lost 4, with 12 bases in between. The CDR3 spells CASRRTGTETQYF. The DNA for the CDR3 is TGTGCCAGCAGGAGAACAGGGACAGAGACCCAGTACTTC.

Turning to this clone: This sample also contains other DNA sequences that code for the same CDR3. The chain recombines TRBV12-3 or TRBV12-4 with TRBJ1-1; D possibly corresponds to TRBD1 (6 bases). The CDR3 extends over 13 amino acids. The ends were cut back, 5 bases at V and 1 base at J, with 8 bases in the middle. CDR3: CASSLQGNTEAFF. CDR3 DNA sequence: TGTGCCAGCAGTCTACAGGGGAACACTGAAGCTTTCTTT.

The gene calls are TRBV28 and TRBJ2-7, with TRBD2 identical over 7 bases. Germline V lookup: CDR1 MDHEN, CDR2 SYDVKM. Trimming at V came to 7 bases and at J to 1 base, leaving 10 bases not matched to a gene. The CDR3 has 15 residues. CDR3 residues: CASKEGREQSYEQYF. DNA for the CDR3: TGTGCCAGCAAGGAGGGGCGGGAGCAATCCTACGAGCAGTACTTC.

The chain is built from TRBV4-1 and TRBJ1-3; D gene ambiguous. With 4 bases removed from V and 4 bases from J, the gap between germline ends came to 14 bases. CDR3 size: 15 residues. Germline CDR1 reads MGHRA; CDR2 reads YSYEKL. The CDR3 DNA reads as TGCGCCAGCAGCCTCGAGACGGGCACAGGAAACACCATATATTTT. Protein sequence: CASSLETGTGNTIYF.